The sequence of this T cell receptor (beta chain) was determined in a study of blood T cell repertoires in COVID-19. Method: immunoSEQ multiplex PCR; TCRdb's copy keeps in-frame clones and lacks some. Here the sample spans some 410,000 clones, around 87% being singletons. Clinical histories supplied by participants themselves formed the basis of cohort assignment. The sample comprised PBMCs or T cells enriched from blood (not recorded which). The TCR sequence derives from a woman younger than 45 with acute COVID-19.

The CDR3, as DNA: TGCGCCAGCAGTCCGACAGGGGGTGACTATGGCTACACCTTC. Its translation is CASSPTGGDYGYTF. The chain has TRBV5-1 and TRBJ1-2; the match to TRBD1 covers 9 bases. Germline CDR1 reads SGHRS; CDR2 reads YFSETQ. Trimming removed 5 bases from V and 3 bases from J; junction bases left unmatched: 5. The CDR3 contains 14 residues.